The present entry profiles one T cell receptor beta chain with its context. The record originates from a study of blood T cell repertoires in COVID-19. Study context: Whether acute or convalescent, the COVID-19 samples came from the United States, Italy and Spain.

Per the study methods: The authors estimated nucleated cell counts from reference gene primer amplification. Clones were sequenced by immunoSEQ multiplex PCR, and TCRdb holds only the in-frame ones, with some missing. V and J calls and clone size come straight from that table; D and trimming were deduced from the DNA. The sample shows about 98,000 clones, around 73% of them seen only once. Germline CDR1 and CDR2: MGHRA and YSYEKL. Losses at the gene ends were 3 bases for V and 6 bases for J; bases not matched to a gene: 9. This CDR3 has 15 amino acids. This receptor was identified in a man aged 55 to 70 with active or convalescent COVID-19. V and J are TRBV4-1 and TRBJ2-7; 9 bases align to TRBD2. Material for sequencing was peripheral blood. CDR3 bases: TGCGCCAGCAGCCATTTTAGCGGGAGAGTTGGCGAGCAGTACTTC. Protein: CASSHFSGRVGEQYF.